The table lists the clone carrying this TCR beta chain with many counts. Its target is unknown. There were TCR beta CDR3 regions amplified from RNA transcripts. With the HTBI primer set, the TCR CDR3 went through a first round of RT-PCR. TCRdb reprocessed the multiplex PCR reads via MiXCR and lists one record per CDR3 protein. Found here are around 380,000 distinct CDR3 sequences, approximately 13% of them singletons; the top ten hold around 20%. The sample originates from a study of T cells in Graves' hyperthyroidism and ophthalmopathy. The CDR3 is 12 amino acids. Germline lookup yields CDR1 MNHNS and CDR2 SASEGT. V dropped 5 bases and J dropped 7 bases, with 11 bases sitting between them. Hyperthyroidism had been newly diagnosed in patients aged 18 to 65, and its duration was under 2 months. General study findings and limits: A model built on 13 V-J features separated ophthalmopathy from stable hyperthyroidism. Most clonotypes that expanded in the thyroid above 0.001 also showed up in blood.

This chain links TRBV6-1 with TRBJ1-1; a possible D gene is TRBD1 (6 bases). Sequenced: blood. The origin of this receptor is a young man with Graves' hyperthyroidism that later progressed to Graves' ophthalmopathy. CDR3 bases: TGTGCCAGCAGTACAAGGGACATTGAAGCTTTCTTT. This sequence encodes CASSTRDIEAFF.